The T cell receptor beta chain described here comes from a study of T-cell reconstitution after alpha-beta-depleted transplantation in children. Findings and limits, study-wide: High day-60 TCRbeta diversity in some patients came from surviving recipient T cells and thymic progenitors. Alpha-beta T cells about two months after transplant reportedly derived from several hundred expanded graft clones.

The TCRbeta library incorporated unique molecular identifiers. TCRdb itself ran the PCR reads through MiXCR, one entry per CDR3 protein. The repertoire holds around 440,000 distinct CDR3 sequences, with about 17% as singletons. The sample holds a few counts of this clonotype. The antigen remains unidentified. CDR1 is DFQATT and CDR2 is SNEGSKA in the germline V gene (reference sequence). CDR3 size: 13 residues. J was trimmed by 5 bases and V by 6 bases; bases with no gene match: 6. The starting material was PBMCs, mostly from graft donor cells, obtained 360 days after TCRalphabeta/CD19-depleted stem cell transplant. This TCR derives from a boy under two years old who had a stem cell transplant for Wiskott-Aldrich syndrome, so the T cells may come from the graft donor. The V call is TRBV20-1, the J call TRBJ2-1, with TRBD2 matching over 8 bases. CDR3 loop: CSATGTRNNEQFF. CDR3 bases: TGCAGTGCAACCGGGACTAGGAACAATGAGCAGTTCTTC.